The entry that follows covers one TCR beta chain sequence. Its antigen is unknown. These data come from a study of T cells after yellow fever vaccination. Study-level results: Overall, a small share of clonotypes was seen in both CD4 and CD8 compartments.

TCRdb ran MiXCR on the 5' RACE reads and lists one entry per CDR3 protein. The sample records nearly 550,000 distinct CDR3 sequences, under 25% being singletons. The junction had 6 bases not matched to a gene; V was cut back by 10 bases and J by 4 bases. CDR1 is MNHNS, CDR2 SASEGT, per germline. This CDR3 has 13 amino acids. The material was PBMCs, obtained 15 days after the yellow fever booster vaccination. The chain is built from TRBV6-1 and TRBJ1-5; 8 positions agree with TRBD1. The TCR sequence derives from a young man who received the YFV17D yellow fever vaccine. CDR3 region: CATGTGQNQPQHF. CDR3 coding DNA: TGTGCCACCGGGACAGGCCAAAATCAGCCCCAGCATTTT.